Following are 9 T cell receptor beta chains from one sample sequenced in a study of blood T cell repertoires in COVID-19. Some clones are missing from TCRdb's copy, which holds only in-frame ones; the method was immunoSEQ multiplex PCR. Of 68,000 or so clones in the sample, around four fifths are singletons; the top ten hold approximately 9.2%. The sequencing input was peripheral blood. The receptors shown here come from a woman between 50 and 59 years old with acute or convalescent COVID-19.

The J gene is TRBJ2-7, the V gene TRBV9; 7 nucleotides line up with TRBD2. This CDR3 is 15 amino acids long. Unmatched junction bases numbered 8, after V lost 4 bases and J lost 1 base. Germline V gene lookup returns CDR1 SGDLS and CDR2 YYNGEE. CDR3 protein: CASSPGGSTSYEQYF. The CDR3 DNA is TGTGCCAGCAGCCCCGGCGGGAGCACTTCCTACGAGCAGTACTTC.

The gene calls are TRBV10-3 and TRBJ1-2; 9 nucleotides line up with TRBD1. After removal of 0 bases from V and 8 bases from J, the junction contained 13 bases not matched to a gene. This CDR3 region has 17 residues. The germline CDR1 and CDR2 sequences are ENHRY and SYGVKD. The CDR3: CAISESPDRGGVNGYTF. CDR3 nucleotide sequence: TGTGCCATCAGTGAGTCACCGGACAGGGGAGGTGTGAACGGCTACACCTTC.

This clone appeared once. This chain connects TRBV30 to TRBJ1-6; 8 bases line up with TRBD1. The J segment lost 19 bases and the V segment lost 4 bases, leaving 12 bases of the junction unmatched. The V gene's germline CDR1 is GTSNPN and CDR2 SVGIG (reference sequence). The CDR3 totals 12 residues. CDR3 bases: TGTGCCTGGACTTCACAAGGGACAGGCATTCACTTT. Its translation is CAWTSQGTGIHF. The whole variable domain, remainder taken from reference TRBV30 and TRBJ1-6, is SQTIHQWPATLVQPVGSPLSLECTVEGTSNPNLYWYRQAAGRGLQLLFYSVGIGQISSEVPQNLSASRPQDRQFILSSKKLLLSDSGFYLCAWTSQGTGIHFGNGTRLTVT.

The chain couples TRBV6-6 to TRBJ2-1, with 7 bases identical to TRBD2. The CDR3 length is 16 residues. V was pared by 4 bases and J by 0 bases, with 6 bases of the junction left unmatched. Germline CDR1 is MNHNY and CDR2 is SVGAGI (reference sequence). CDR3 bases: TGTGCCAGCAGTTCTAGCGGATCCAGCTCCTACAATGAGCAGTTCTTC. Translated, it gives CASSSSGSSSYNEQFF.

The CDR3 region has the DNA TGCGCCAGCAGCTTTCTGACTGGAACCTACGAGCAGTACTTC. Protein sequence: CASSFLTGTYEQYF. This chain connects TRBV5-1 to TRBJ2-7; D is undetermined. Trimming shortened V by 2 bases and J by 2 bases, and 11 bases separated the two germline ends. The CDR3 extends over 14 amino acids. The germline gives CDR1 SGHRS, CDR2 YFSETQ.

V is TRBV14 and J is TRBJ2-7; a possible D gene is TRBD1 (6 bases). The V end was cut by 1 base, the J end by 0 bases, with 10 bases between. This CDR3 comprises 15 residues. Germline CDR1 reads SGHDN; CDR2 reads FVKESK. The CDR3 protein is CASSQGQASSYEQYF. CDR3 sequence (DNA): TGTGCCAGCAGCCAAGGACAGGCCAGCTCCTACGAGCAGTACTTC.

The chain carries TRBV2 and TRBJ1-2; D is possibly TRBD1 (5 bases). Germline loops: CDR1 SNHLY, CDR2 FYNNEI. The germline V and J ends were trimmed by 6 bases and 3 bases, with 14 bases remaining between them. CDR3 length: 14 residues. In nucleotides, the CDR3 is TGTGCCAGCAGAAGGGACCCGGGGGACTATGGCTACACCTTC. Translated, it gives CASRRDPGDYGYTF.

The V call is TRBV28, the J call TRBJ1-1; TRBD1 agrees at 11 bases. V lost 6 bases and J lost 4; bases outside the gene matches: 13. The CDR3 runs 17 residues. CDR1 MDHEN and CDR2 SYDVKM come from the germline V gene. This CDR3 is CASSILGTGGAFTEAFF. The CDR3, as DNA: TGTGCCAGCAGCATCCTCGGGACAGGGGGTGCGTTCACTGAAGCTTTCTTT.

The chain is built from TRBV4-2 and TRBJ2-5, with 12 positions matching TRBD2. The CDR3 sequence is 19 residues long. J gave up 4 bases and V 0 bases, and 12 bases lay outside the gene matches. Germline-derived CDR1 and CDR2 are LGHNA and YNFKEQ. This chain's CDR3 is CASSQDQMLAGGPGETQYF. CDR3 bases: TGTGCCAGCAGCCAAGATCAGATGCTAGCGGGGGGGCCGGGAGAGACCCAGTACTTC.